This T cell receptor (beta chain) stems from a study of blood T cell repertoires in COVID-19. Study background: COVID-19 samples, acute and convalescent, were from the United States, Italy and Spain.

Assay used: immunoSEQ multiplex PCR; TCRdb lists only in-frame clones, some missing. The top ten clones hold 3% to 3.5% of a sample with approximately 250,000 clones, approximately 88% of them seen once. Enrollees, roughly 18 to 89 years old, lived in approximately 24 US areas. Up to 2 weeks before entering the study, exposed participants had met a COVID-19 case. The CDR3 is 16 residues long. V shed 4 bases, J shed 5 bases, and the junction held 10 bases outside the gene matches. The germline V gene has CDR1 KGHDR and CDR2 SFDVKD. Sequenced sample: PBMCs or T cells enriched from blood (not recorded which). This chain links TRBV24-1 with TRBJ2-1, with TRBD2 identical over 7 bases. This TCR came from a woman between 40 and 50 years old who had been exposed to COVID-19. CDR3 in amino acids: CATSDPGRFTNNEQFF. The CDR3 DNA follows: TGTGCCACCAGTGACCCCGGGAGGTTCACAAACAATGAGCAGTTCTTC.